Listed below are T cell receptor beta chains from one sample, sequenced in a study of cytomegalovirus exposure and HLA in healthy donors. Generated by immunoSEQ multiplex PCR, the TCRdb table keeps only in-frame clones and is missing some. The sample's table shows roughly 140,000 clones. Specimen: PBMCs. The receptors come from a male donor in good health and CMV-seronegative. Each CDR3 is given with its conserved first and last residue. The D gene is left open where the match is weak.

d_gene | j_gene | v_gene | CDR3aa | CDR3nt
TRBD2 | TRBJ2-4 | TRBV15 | CATSPSGGVDSGQAKNIQYF | TGTGCCACCAGCCCCTCGGGAGGGGTCGACTCGGGGCAAGCCAAAAACATTCAGTACTTC
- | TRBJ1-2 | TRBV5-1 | CASRPSGTPFNGYTF | TGCGCCAGCAGACCCTCCGGGACTCCCTTCAATGGCTACACCTTC
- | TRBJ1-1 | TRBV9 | CASSVASSSRPEAFF | TGTGCCAGCAGCGTAGCTAGCAGCTCTAGGCCTGAAGCTTTCTTT
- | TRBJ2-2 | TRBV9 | CASSVLPLAAGELFF | TGTGCCAGCAGCGTACTCCCCTTGGCAGCCGGGGAGCTGTTTTTT
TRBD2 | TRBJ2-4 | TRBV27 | CASSPRGVAKNIQYF | TGTGCCAGCTCTCCGCGGGGGGTGGCCAAAAACATTCAGTACTTC
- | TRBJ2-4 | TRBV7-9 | CASSLAKAGFMAKNIQYF | TGTGCCAGCAGCTTAGCCAAAGCAGGTTTTATGGCCAAAAACATTCAGTACTTC
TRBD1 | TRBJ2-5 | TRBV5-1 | CASSLEGRGPETQYF | TGCGCCAGCAGCTTGGAGGGCAGGGGGCCCGAGACCCAGTACTTC
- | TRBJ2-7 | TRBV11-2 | CASSSPAENPSYEQYF | TGTGCCAGCAGCTCCCCGGCGGAAAATCCATCCTACGAGCAGTACTTC
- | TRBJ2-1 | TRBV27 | CASTPGGGLNEQFF | TGTGCCAGCACCCCTGGGGGCGGGCTGAATGAGCAGTTCTTC
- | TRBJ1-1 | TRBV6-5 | CASSYLGLNTEAFF | TGTGCCAGCAGTTACCTAGGTTTGAACACTGAAGCTTTCTTT
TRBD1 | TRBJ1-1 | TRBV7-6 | CASSLGQGTTEAFF | TGTGCCAGCAGCCTAGGACAGGGGACCACTGAAGCTTTCTTT
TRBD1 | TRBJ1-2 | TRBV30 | CAWSYQHNFDRGVRGYTF | TGTGCCTGGAGTTATCAACACAACTTTGACAGGGGGGTTCGTGGCTACACCTTC
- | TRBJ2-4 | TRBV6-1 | CASSEHRARVDIQYF | TGTGCCAGCAGTGAACACAGAGCCAGGGTGGACATTCAGTACTTC
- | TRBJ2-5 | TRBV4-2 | CASSQEEAAETQYF | TGTGCCAGCAGCCAAGAAGAGGCAGCGGAGACCCAGTACTTC
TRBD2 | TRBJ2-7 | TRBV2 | CASSGGTRRYEQYF | TGTGCCAGCAGTGGCGGGACTAGGAGGTACGAGCAGTACTTC
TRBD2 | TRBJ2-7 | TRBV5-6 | CASSPRALLAGGVYEQYF | TGTGCCAGCAGCCCCCGTGCACTACTAGCGGGAGGAGTATACGAGCAGTACTTC
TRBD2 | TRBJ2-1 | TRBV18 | CASSPIGDSGSLGSLHNEQFF | TGTGCCAGCTCACCAATTGGGGATAGCGGGAGTTTGGGCTCTTTGCACAATGAGCAGTTCTTC
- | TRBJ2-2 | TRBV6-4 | CASSPDRGGAGELFF | TGTGCCAGCAGTCCGGACAGAGGGGGGGCCGGGGAGCTGTTTTTT
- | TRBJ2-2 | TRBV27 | CASSLHRTLTGELFF | TGTGCCAGCAGTCTCCATCGGACACTCACCGGGGAGCTGTTTTTT
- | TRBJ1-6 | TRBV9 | CASSVGRGGLDSPLHF | TGTGCCAGCAGCGTAGGCAGGGGAGGGCTTGATTCACCCCTCCACTTT
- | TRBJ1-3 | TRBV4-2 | CASSLPAVSGNTIYF | TGTGCCAGCAGCCTTCCCGCGGTCTCTGGAAACACCATATATTTT
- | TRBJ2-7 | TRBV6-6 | CASSYVGRRNGEQYF | TGTGCCAGCAGTTACGTAGGTCGCAGGAACGGTGAGCAGTACTTC
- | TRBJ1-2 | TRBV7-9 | CASSLEGEGYTF | TGTGCCAGCAGCTTAGAGGGGGAGGGCTACACCTTC
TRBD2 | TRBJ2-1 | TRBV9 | CASSAHQSGRRPNWGYNEQFF | TGTGCCAGCAGCGCCCATCAGAGCGGGAGAAGGCCAAACTGGGGTTATAATGAGCAGTTCTTC
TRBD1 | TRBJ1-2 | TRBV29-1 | CSVVYEGGQPLYGYTF | TGCAGCGTTGTATATGAGGGGGGACAGCCTCTCTATGGCTACACCTTC
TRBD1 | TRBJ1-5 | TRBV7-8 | CASSYNPLTGGSNQPQHF | TGTGCCAGCAGCTACAACCCTTTGACAGGGGGCAGCAATCAGCCCCAGCATTTT
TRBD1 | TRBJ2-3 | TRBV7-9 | CASSRQLTGVAKDTQYF | TGTGCCAGCAGCCGTCAGCTGACAGGGGTCGCCAAAGATACGCAGTATTTT
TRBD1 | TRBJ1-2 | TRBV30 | CASLQKDRGSWAIGYTF | TGTGCCTCCCTCCAGAAGGACAGGGGGAGTTGGGCCATTGGCTACACCTTC
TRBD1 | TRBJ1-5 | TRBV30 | CAWAQGQGDQPQHF | TGTGCCTGGGCTCAGGGGCAGGGGGATCAGCCCCAGCATTTT
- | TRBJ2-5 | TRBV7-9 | CASSFGGQKETQYF | TGTGCCAGCAGCTTCGGGGGACAGAAAGAGACCCAGTACTTC
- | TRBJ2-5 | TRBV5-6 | CASRPRGETQYF | TGTGCCAGCAGGCCGAGGGGGGAGACCCAGTACTTC
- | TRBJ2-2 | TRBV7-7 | CASSYRWNTGELFF | TGTGCTAGCAGCTACAGATGGAACACCGGGGAGCTGTTTTTT
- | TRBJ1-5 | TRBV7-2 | CASSSEIRVNQPQHF | TGTGCCAGCAGCTCCGAAATAAGAGTTAATCAGCCCCAGCATTTT
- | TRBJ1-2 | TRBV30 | CAWVNTEHNYGYTF | TGTGCCTGGGTGAACACGGAGCATAACTATGGCTACACCTTC
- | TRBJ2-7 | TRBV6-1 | CATYTYEQYF | TGTGCCACGTACACCTACGAGCAGTACTTC
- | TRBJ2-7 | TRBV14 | CASSFFQGNSYEQYF | TGTGCCAGCAGCTTTTTCCAGGGGAACTCCTACGAGCAGTACTTC
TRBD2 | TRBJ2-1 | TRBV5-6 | CASSWGTSGDNEQFF | TGTGCCAGCAGCTGGGGGACTAGCGGGGACAATGAGCAGTTCTTC
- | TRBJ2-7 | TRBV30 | CARDSQAGRLYEQYF | TGTGCCCGCGATTCCCAGGCAGGAAGGCTCTACGAGCAGTACTTC
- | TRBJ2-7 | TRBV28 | CASSRLDRNSYEQYF | TGTGCCAGCAGCCGTCTCGACAGGAACTCCTACGAGCAGTACTTC
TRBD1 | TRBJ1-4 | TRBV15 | CATSREGQGDEKLFF | TGTGCCACCAGCAGAGAGGGACAGGGGGATGAAAAACTGTTTTTT
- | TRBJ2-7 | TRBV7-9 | CASSLVVGLGAAVYEQYF | TGTGCCAGCAGCTTAGTAGTGGGGTTAGGGGCGGCGGTCTACGAGCAGTACTTC
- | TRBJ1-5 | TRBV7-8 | CASSLGRDQPQHF | TGTGCCAGCAGCTTAGGCAGGGATCAGCCCCAGCATTTT
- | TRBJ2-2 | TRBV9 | CASSALGAGGELFF | TGTGCCAGCAGCGCGTTGGGGGCGGGCGGGGAGCTGTTTTTT
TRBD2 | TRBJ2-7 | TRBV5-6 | CASSFLAGGTYEQYF | TGTGCCAGCAGCTTCCTAGCGGGGGGGACGTACGAGCAGTACTTC
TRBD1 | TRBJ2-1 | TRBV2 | CASLGQGGINEQFF | TGTGCCAGCCTCGGACAGGGGGGGATCAATGAGCAGTTCTTC
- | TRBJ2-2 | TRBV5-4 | CASTKGRGGTNTGELFF | TGTGCCAGCACCAAGGGGCGGGGAGGTACGAACACCGGGGAGCTGTTTTTT
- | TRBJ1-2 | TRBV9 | CASSVGQKNYGYTF | TGTGCCAGCAGCGTAGGACAGAAAAACTATGGCTACACCTTC